A single sample is the source of the 5 T cell receptor beta chains below, sequenced in a study of tumor-infiltrating lymphocytes in primary liver carcinoma. Priming with a constant-region primer yielded TCR beta cDNA from around 0.45 ug total RNA. TCR beta libraries came from three nested multiplex PCR rounds using slightly modified ARM-PCR. A C-beta reverse primer and TRBV1-TRBV30 forward primers served in each of the first two PCR rounds, at about 10 cycles apiece. One entry per CDR3 protein results from TCRdb running MiXCR on the multiplex PCR reads. The table includes approximately 92,000 distinct CDR3 sequences, about 70% detected once. Both RNA and DNA were isolated together from about 20-30 mg of bulk tissue that had not been sorted. Sequencing was performed on liver tumor tissue from sampling region 5. Documented subset: tumor region T5, tumor centre. The receptors were sampled from an older woman with primary liver carcinoma and hepatitis B virus infection.

Note on this clonotype: Germline is not matched at one junction end, which may reflect a read error. The genes are TRBV11-1 and TRBJ2-6, with D perhaps TRBD1 (5 bases). This CDR3 is built from 15 residues. Germline V gene data show CDR1 as SGHAT and CDR2 as FQDESV (reference sequence). In DNA, the CDR3 is TGTGCCAGCAGCCCGCAGAGAAATGGGGCCAACGTCCCGGCTTTC. It is translated as CASSPQRNGANVPAF.

Many counts were recorded for this clonotype. The gene calls are TRBV5-6 and TRBJ1-4, with D unclear. Deletions cut 1 base from V and 8 bases from J, with 15 bases between. Germline V gives CDR1 SGHDT, CDR2 YYEEEE. The CDR3 covers 15 residues. DNA for the CDR3: TGTGCCAGCAGCTTGTTCGGGGAGAGTGTCGAAAAACTGTTTTTT. It specifies CASSLFGESVEKLFF.

By sample share, this clonotype is medium-sized. V usage is TRBV11-2 and J usage is TRBJ2-5; 8 bases agree with TRBD2. The germline CDR1 and CDR2 sequences are SGHAT and FQNNGV. The trim removed 2 bases at V and 4 bases at J, leaving 3 bases unmatched. There are 14 residues in the CDR3. CDR3 sequence: CASSLSLAGETQYF. CDR3 bases: TGTGCCAGCAGCTTATCGCTAGCGGGAGAGACCCAGTACTTC.

On this clonotype: This sequence may be a read error, since a much larger clone differs from it by one base. The J gene is TRBJ1-3, the V gene TRBV14; 7 bases align to TRBD1. Germline loops: CDR1 SGHDN, CDR2 FVKESK. V shed 6 bases and J 2 bases; nucleotides not matched to a gene: 10. This CDR3 has 16 amino acids. In DNA, the CDR3 is TGTGCCAGCAGGGCCCACAGGGGAACAGCTGGAAACACCATATATTTT. It translates to CASRAHRGTAGNTIYF.

The table lists this clonotype with many counts. The V call is TRBV29-1, the J call TRBJ2-7; tentatively, D is TRBD1 (6 bases). This CDR3 spans 13 amino acids. Trimming cost V 4 bases and J 4 bases, with 14 bases left between them. Germline-derived CDR1 and CDR2 are SQVTM and ANQGSEA. The CDR3 bases are TGCAGCGTTGCTACAGGGTGGGGGTACGAGCAGTACTTC. Residues: CSVATGWGYEQYF.